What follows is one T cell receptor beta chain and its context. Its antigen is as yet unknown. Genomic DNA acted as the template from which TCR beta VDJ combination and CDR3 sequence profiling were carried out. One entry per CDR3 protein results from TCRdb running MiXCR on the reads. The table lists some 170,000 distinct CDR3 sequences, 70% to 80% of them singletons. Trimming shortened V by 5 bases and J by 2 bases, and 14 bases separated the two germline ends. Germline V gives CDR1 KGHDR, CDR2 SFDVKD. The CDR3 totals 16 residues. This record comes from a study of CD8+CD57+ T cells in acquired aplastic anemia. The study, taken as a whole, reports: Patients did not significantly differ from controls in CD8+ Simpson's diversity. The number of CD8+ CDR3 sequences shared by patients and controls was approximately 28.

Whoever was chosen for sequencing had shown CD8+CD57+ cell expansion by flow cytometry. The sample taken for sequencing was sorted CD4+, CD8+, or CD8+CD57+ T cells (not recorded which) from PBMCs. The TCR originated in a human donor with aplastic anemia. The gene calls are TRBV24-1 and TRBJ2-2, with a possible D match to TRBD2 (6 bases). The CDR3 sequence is CATSGQRGVNTGELFF. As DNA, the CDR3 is TGTGCCACCAGTGGACAACGCGGGGTAAACACCGGGGAGCTGTTTTTT.